This TCR beta chain originates from a study of metastatic and nonmetastatic thyroid tumors (dated by TCRdb to about 2020). Regarding the study in general: For patients with malignant and with benign thyroid disease, the researchers compared repertoires between peripheral blood samples and tumor or nodule tissue samples.

General study outcomes and caveats: In both blood and tumor samples, TCR beta diversity was reported to be significantly higher in malignant tumors than in benign nodules.

Library generation was performed with PCR. The reads were generated on an Illumina HiSeq 4000. High-throughput sequencing was used to profile the TCR beta-chain CDR3 region of each patient. On the authors' methods: A classifier to discriminate distant-metastatic papillary thyroid cancer patients was built from CDR3 differences across clinicopathological groups. The Shannon index was used to measure repertoire diversity, and the Morisita-Horn index was used to measure how similar tumor and blood repertoires were. TCRdb's own reprocessing of the public reads used fastp at Q25 and MiXCR and kept productive beta chains. None of the V and J calls come from the authors' own analysis; TCRdb made them. The sample profile shows fewer than 20,000 clones; under 25% of them were found once. The ten largest clones take up 20% to 25% of the sample. In this sample, this clone turned up a few times. Its antigen target is currently unknown. Base quality data are lacking; no much larger clone is found one base away.

No patient had received any treatment before thyroid surgery. Using T-cell receptor beta sequencing, the researchers looked back retrospectively at clinical samples from patients, gathered between the early 2010s and the late 2010s. CDR1 MNHNS and CDR2 SASEGT are derived from the germline V gene. V has 5 bases trimmed and J has 2 bases trimmed; junction bases matching no gene number 6. From cysteine to phenylalanine, the CDR3 is 15 amino acids long. CDR3 DNA only is kept here, 45 bases in frame from base 1. Recombination linked TRBV6-1 to TRBJ1-2; TRBD1 fits 9 bases in the junction. Input material: adjacent normal tissue. The origin of this receptor is a female donor with papillary thyroid cancer or a benign thyroid nodule (not recorded which). Some clones in this sample may be carry-over from other donors' samples. The DNA is TGTGCCAGCAGTTCACCGGGACAGGGAAACTATGGCTACACCTTC. It is translated as CASSSPGQGNYGYTF.